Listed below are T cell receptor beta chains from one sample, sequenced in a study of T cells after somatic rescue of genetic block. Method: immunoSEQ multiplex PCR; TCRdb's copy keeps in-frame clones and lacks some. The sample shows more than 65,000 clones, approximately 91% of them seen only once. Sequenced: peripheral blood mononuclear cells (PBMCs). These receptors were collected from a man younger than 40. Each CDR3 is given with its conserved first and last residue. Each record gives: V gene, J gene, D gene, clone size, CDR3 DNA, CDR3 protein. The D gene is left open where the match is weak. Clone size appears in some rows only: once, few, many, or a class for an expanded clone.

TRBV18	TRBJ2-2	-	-	TGTGCCAGCTCACCGGAGACTCACGGGGAGCTGTTTTTT	CASSPETHGELFF
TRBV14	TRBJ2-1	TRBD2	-	TGTGCCAGCAGCCAAGTTGCTAGCGGGAGGGATGAGCAGTTCTTC	CASSQVASGRDEQFF
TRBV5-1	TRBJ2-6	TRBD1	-	TGCGCCAGCAGCCGACAAGGGGGCGGAGGGGCCAACGTCCTGACTTTC	CASSRQGGGGANVLTF
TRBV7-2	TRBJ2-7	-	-	TGTGCCAGCAGCTTACGGAGGTCCTACGAGCAGTACTTC	CASSLRRSYEQYF
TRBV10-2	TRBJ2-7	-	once	TGCGCCAGTGAAAGAGCGGTAAACTCCTACGAGCAGTACTTC	CASERAVNSYEQYF
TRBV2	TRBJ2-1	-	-	TGTGCCAGCAGTGAGGCTAGGACATCCTACAATGAGCAGTTCTTC	CASSEARTSYNEQFF
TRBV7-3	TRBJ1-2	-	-	TGTGCCAGCAGCTTAGGGGAGAGACCGATCTATGGCTACACCTTC	CASSLGERPIYGYTF
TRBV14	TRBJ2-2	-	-	TGTGCCAGCAGCCAAGTCGGGGCCGGGGAGCTGTTTTTT	CASSQVGAGELFF
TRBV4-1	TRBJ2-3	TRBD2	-	TGCGCCAGCAGCCAAGGGACTAGCGGTCCAGATACGCAGTATTTT	CASSQGTSGPDTQYF
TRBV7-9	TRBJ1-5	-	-	TGTGCCAGCAGCTTAGGACAGGCAACACAGCCCCAGCATTTT	CASSLGQATQPQHF
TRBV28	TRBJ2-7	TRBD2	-	TGTGCCAGCAGTTCTTTTAGCTTCCTAGCGGGACCCTACTTTAGGGAGCAGTACTTC	CASSSFSFLAGPYFREQYF
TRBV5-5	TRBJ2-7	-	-	TGTGCCAGCAGCTTAGGGGCGGGGCCCTCCTACGAGCAGTACTTC	CASSLGAGPSYEQYF
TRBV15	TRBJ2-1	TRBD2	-	TGTGCCACCAGTTGGTTTGGCGGGAGGGCCTATGAGCAGTTCTTC	CATSWFGGRAYEQFF